The rows below give T cell receptor beta chains drawn from one sample of a study of blood T cell repertoires in COVID-19. The assay was immunoSEQ multiplex PCR, and TCRdb's table has in-frame clones only and misses some. Of about 110,000 clones in the sample, about 88% are singletons; the top ten hold about 3.6%. Sequences were obtained from peripheral blood. The origin of the receptors is a man in his forties or fifties with acute or convalescent COVID-19. The CDR3 runs from the conserved cysteine through the conserved F or W. D genes are given only for firm matches. The size of a clone is reported for some rows only, either as once, few or many, or as a class for expanded clones.

d_call | clone_size | j_call | cdr3_length | v_call | cdr3_aa | cdr3_nt
TRBD1 | NA | TRBJ2-1 | 16 | TRBV24-1 | CATSDSTGQSVDEQFF | TGTGCCACCAGTGATTCTACGGGACAGTCTGTGGATGAGCAGTTCTTC
NA | NA | TRBJ1-4 | 14 | TRBV27 | CASSLSGHPRQLFF | TGTGCCAGCAGTTTATCGGGACACCCACGGCAACTGTTTTTT
NA | NA | TRBJ2-3 | 21 | TRBV18 | CASSQNRASGSAGTSTDTQYF | TGTGCCAGCTCACAAAACAGGGCCTCAGGTTCAGCGGGGACTAGCACAGATACGCAGTATTTT
NA | NA | TRBJ2-5 | 13 | TRBV7-8 | CASSLERQETQYF | TGTGCCAGCAGCTTAGAGCGACAAGAGACCCAGTACTTC
NA | NA | TRBJ2-2 | 16 | TRBV19 | CASSIVGGQRTGELFF | TGTGCCAGTAGTATAGTCGGGGGACAGAGAACCGGGGAGCTGTTTTTT
NA | NA | TRBJ2-7 | 16 | TRBV3-1/TRBV3-2 | CASSQDRQDLSYEQYF | TGTGCCAGCAGCCAAGATCGACAGGATCTCTCCTACGAGCAGTACTTC
TRBD2 | NA | TRBJ2-1 | 14 | TRBV10-3 | CAIRPRGGQNEQFF | TGTGCCATCAGGCCGCGGGGGGGCCAGAATGAGCAGTTCTTC
NA | NA | TRBJ1-1 | 13 | TRBV7-9 | CASGQRLNTEAFF | TGTGCCAGCGGCCAGCGTTTGAACACTGAAGCTTTCTTT
NA | NA | TRBJ2-7 | 14 | TRBV30 | CAWMREEDKFEQYF | TGTGCCTGGATGAGGGAGGAGGATAAGTTCGAGCAGTACTTC
NA | NA | TRBJ2-7 | 12 | TRBV16 | CASSQGLYEQYF | TGTGCCAGCAGCCAAGGGCTGTACGAGCAGTACTTC
TRBD2 | NA | TRBJ2-2 | 16 | TRBV4-3 | CASSQGPSGGPGELFF | TGCGCCAGCAGCCAAGGGCCTAGCGGGGGACCCGGGGAGCTGTTTTTT
NA | NA | TRBJ2-7 | 14 | TRBV6-1 | CASSEQGVKYEQYF | TGTGCCAGCAGTGAACAGGGCGTGAAGTACGAGCAGTACTTC
TRBD1 | NA | TRBJ2-6 | 18 | TRBV19 | CASSPLPLTGAGANVLTF | TGTGCCAGTAGCCCCCTCCCTCTCACAGGGGCTGGGGCCAACGTCCTGACTTTC
TRBD1 | once | TRBJ2-2 | 16 | TRBV7-8 | CASSPGTGTGTGELFF | TGTGCCAGCAGCCCGGGGACAGGGACAGGCACCGGGGAGCTGTTTTTT
TRBD1 | NA | TRBJ1-5 | 13 | TRBV24-1 | CATSGDSNQPQHF | TGTGCCACCAGCGGGGACAGTAATCAGCCCCAGCATTTT
TRBD1 | NA | TRBJ2-1 | 15 | TRBV9 | CASSVEGQTYNEQFF | TGTGCCAGCAGCGTAGAGGGACAGACCTACAATGAGCAGTTCTTC
NA | few | TRBJ2-7 | 11 | TRBV12-3/TRBV12-4 | CASSLGPKQYF | TGTGCCAGCAGTTTGGGGCCAAAGCAGTACTTC
TRBD1 | NA | TRBJ2-1 | 16 | TRBV7-8 | CASSSLGTGGQNEQFF | TGTGCCAGCAGTTCCCTCGGGACAGGGGGTCAAAATGAGCAGTTCTTC
TRBD1 | NA | TRBJ1-4 | 15 | TRBV6-5 | CASSLGTGYGEKLFF | TGTGCCAGCAGCCTAGGGACAGGGTATGGTGAAAAACTGTTTTTT
NA | NA | TRBJ1-2 | 12 | TRBV6-5 | CASSDSNYGYTF | TGTGCCAGCAGCGACAGTAACTATGGCTACACCTTC
NA | few | TRBJ1-5 | 12 | TRBV15 | CATSRAGLPQHF | TGTGCCACCAGCAGGGCTGGTTTGCCCCAGCATTTT
NA | NA | TRBJ1-3 | 13 | TRBV7-9 | CASSLRSGNTIYF | TGTGCCAGCAGCTTGAGGTCTGGAAACACCATATATTTT
TRBD2 | NA | TRBJ2-1 | 17 | TRBV2 | CASSGPTSGGTYNEQFF | TGTGCCAGCAGCGGTCCGACTAGCGGGGGGACCTACAATGAGCAGTTCTTC
NA | NA | TRBJ1-4 | 13 | TRBV12-3/TRBV12-4 | CASSFFRVEKLFF | TGTGCCAGCAGTTTTTTCAGGGTCGAAAAACTGTTTTTT
TRBD2 | NA | TRBJ2-7 | 13 | TRBV5-1 | CASSSGTRSEQYF | TGCGCCAGCAGCTCTGGGACTAGGAGCGAGCAGTACTTC
TRBD2 | NA | TRBJ2-7 | 14 | TRBV6-5 | CASSYLGTTYEQYF | TGTGCCAGCAGTTACCTGGGGACTACCTACGAGCAGTACTTC
TRBD1 | once | TRBJ1-2 | 19 | TRBV7-8 | CASSLAYPGQGRSRTGYTF | TGTGCCAGCAGCTTAGCGTATCCGGGACAGGGCCGTTCTCGGACTGGCTACACCTTC
TRBD1 | NA | TRBJ2-7 | 16 | TRBV27 | CASSLYTGDDGYEQYF | TGTGCCAGCAGTTTATATACAGGGGACGATGGCTACGAGCAGTACTTC
NA | NA | TRBJ1-4 | 15 | TRBV27 | CASSPQGNLNEKLFF | TGTGCCAGCAGTCCACAGGGAAACTTAAATGAAAAACTGTTTTTT
NA | NA | TRBJ1-3 | 13 | TRBV29-1 | CSVEENSGNTIYF | TGCAGCGTTGAGGAGAATTCTGGAAACACCATATATTTT
NA | NA | TRBJ2-7 | 14 | TRBV3-1/TRBV3-2 | CASREGGPANEQYF | TGTGCCAGCAGGGAGGGGGGGCCGGCGAACGAGCAGTACTTC
TRBD1 | once | TRBJ2-7 | 13 | TRBV7-2 | CASSTGQLDEQYF | TGTGCCAGCAGCACGGGACAGCTAGACGAGCAGTACTTC
TRBD1 | NA | TRBJ1-4 | 14 | TRBV5-1 | CASRSGTVNEKLFF | TGCGCCAGCAGGTCCGGGACAGTTAATGAAAAACTGTTTTTT
TRBD2 | NA | TRBJ2-1 | 13 | TRBV29-1 | CSALAGGRDEQFF | TGCAGCGCCCTAGCGGGGGGGCGGGATGAGCAGTTCTTC
TRBD1 | NA | TRBJ1-5 | 16 | TRBV19 | CASSRGGTAGNQPQHF | TGTGCCAGTAGTCGTGGGGGGACAGCGGGCAATCAGCCCCAGCATTTT
NA | NA | TRBJ2-2 | 14 | TRBV6-5 | CASSRGVLTGELFF | TGTGCCAGCAGCCGCGGGGTACTCACCGGGGAGCTGTTTTTT
NA | NA | TRBJ1-3 | 15 | TRBV10-3 | CAISEDNSSGNTIYF | TGTGCCATCAGTGAGGACAACAGCTCTGGAAACACCATATATTTT
NA | NA | TRBJ2-1 | 17 | TRBV24-1 | CATSDQIRGNSYNEQFF | TGTGCCACCAGTGATCAGATCAGGGGAAACTCCTACAATGAGCAGTTCTTC
NA | NA | TRBJ2-7 | 14 | TRBV30 | CAWNGGRDLHEQYF | TGTGCCTGGAACGGGGGGCGGGACCTGCACGAGCAGTACTTC
NA | once | TRBJ1-6 | 15 | TRBV7-3 | CASSLSAQGYSPLHF | TGTGCCAGCAGCTTAAGTGCCCAGGGTTATTCACCCCTCCACTTT
TRBD1 | few | TRBJ1-2 | 14 | TRBV14 | CASSRWTGISGYTF | TGTGCCAGCAGCCGATGGACAGGGATTAGTGGCTACACCTTC
NA | NA | TRBJ1-5 | 18 | TRBV4-1 | CASSQSVRGINSNQPQHF | TGCGCCAGCAGCCAATCCGTCAGGGGAATCAATAGCAATCAGCCCCAGCATTTT
NA | NA | TRBJ1-2 | 14 | TRBV14 | CASSPGGANYGYTF | TGTGCCAGCAGCCCCGGCGGAGCTAACTATGGCTACACCTTC
NA | NA | TRBJ1-1 | 14 | TRBV7-2 | CASSSRRGGTEAFF | TGTGCCAGCAGCTCGCGGCGGGGGGGAACTGAAGCTTTCTTT
NA | NA | TRBJ2-2 | 15 | TRBV24-1 | CATSDPTANTGELFF | TGTGCCACCAGTGACCCGACAGCGAACACCGGGGAGCTGTTTTTT